A selection of T cell receptor beta chains follows, all from one sample in a study of tumor-infiltrating lymphocytes in primary liver carcinoma. Using its own MiXCR run on the multiplex PCR reads, TCRdb lists one record per CDR3 protein. This sample carries 90,000 to 150,000 distinct CDR3 sequences, roughly 70% of them seen once, and the ten largest clones take more than 8%. The sample comprised tumor-adjacent normal liver tissue. These receptors were collected from a woman in her sixties or seventies with primary liver carcinoma and hepatitis B virus infection. Each CDR3 is given with its conserved first and last residue. Each record gives: V gene, CDR3 protein.

v_gene: TRBV5-6; CDR3aa: CASNLREGASVLNEQFF
v_gene: TRBV24-1; CDR3aa: CATSPRTGVKTGELFF
v_gene: TRBV11-2; CDR3aa: CASCLAAGGGGYEQYF
v_gene: TRBV29-1; CDR3aa: CIVEGTLAPEWSEQFF
v_gene: TRBV12-3/TRBV12-4; CDR3aa: CASSYGTSGSDNEQFF
v_gene: TRBV12-3/TRBV12-4; CDR3aa: CASKLGEGAEAFF
v_gene: TRBV9; CDR3aa: CASSVVGAVELFF
v_gene: TRBV29-1; CDR3aa: CSVERLAGGNNEQFF
v_gene: TRBV11-2; CDR3aa: CASSITGGGSLTYEQYF
v_gene: TRBV28; CDR3aa: CASSPSGPRETQYF
v_gene: TRBV5-6; CDR3aa: CASSGGSTSYEQYF
v_gene: TRBV6-6; CDR3aa: CASSSKDLRTDSLLHF
v_gene: TRBV6-2/TRBV6-3; CDR3aa: CASSYGGGGLQDTQYF
v_gene: TRBV28; CDR3aa: CASSAPPWPTGRYNEQFF
v_gene: TRBV14; CDR3aa: CACSHIRQGDEQYF
v_gene: TRBV29-1; CDR3aa: CSVNDYGYTDTQYF
v_gene: TRBV11-2; CDR3aa: CASFGLGRTDTQYF
v_gene: TRBV6-5; CDR3aa: CVSSLIRGGNEQYF
v_gene: TRBV11-2; CDR3aa: CASSQIAGVGEQIF
v_gene: TRBV6-2/TRBV6-3; CDR3aa: CASIKASGRSYEQYF
v_gene: TRBV7-9; CDR3aa: CASSLASGGGNEQFF
v_gene: TRBV5-6; CDR3aa: CASSSRGRWTDAQYF
v_gene: TRBV5-5; CDR3aa: CASSPDRTNSPLHF